This is a list of T cell receptor beta chains from one sample in a study of blood T cell repertoires in COVID-19. Only in-frame clones appear in the TCRdb table, and some are missing; sequencing was by immunoSEQ multiplex PCR. This table holds under 13,000 clones, roughly 83% found once. Sequenced: peripheral blood. The receptors stem from a human donor in a cohort sampled during active COVID-19. The CDR3 runs from the conserved cysteine through the conserved F or W. Fields, in order: J gene, clone size, V gene, D gene, CDR3 protein, CDR3 DNA. The D gene is left open where the match is weak. The size field is filled for only some rows; it gives once, few, many or a size class.

TRBJ2-3 | . | TRBV6-1 | . | CASSELSSPPTDTQYF | TGTGCCAGCAGTGAATTGTCATCCCCCCCCACAGATACGCAGTATTTT
TRBJ2-5 | . | TRBV6-6 | . | CATTSKSTGFQETQYF | TGTGCCACGACGTCGAAAAGTACAGGTTTTCAAGAGACCCAGTACTTC
TRBJ2-3 | . | TRBV7-3 | TRBD1 | CASRLTGAEADTQYF | TGTGCCAGCAGGTTAACAGGGGCCGAAGCAGATACGCAGTATTTT
TRBJ1-5 | few | TRBV19 | . | CASRLGAGSNQPQHF | TGTGCCAGTAGATTGGGGGCAGGGAGCAATCAGCCCCAGCATTTT
TRBJ2-2 | once | TRBV7-3 | . | CASSTSLGGTGELFF | TGTGCCAGCAGCACGTCGTTAGGAGGGACCGGGGAGCTGTTTTTT
TRBJ1-5 | . | TRBV7-8 | . | CASSPLRGSNQPQHF | TGTGCCAGCAGCCCCTTGCGGGGGAGCAATCAGCCCCAGCATTTT
TRBJ2-7 | . | TRBV4-1 | TRBD2 | CASSQGASGGYEQYF | TGCGCCAGCAGCCAAGGGGCTAGCGGGGGCTACGAGCAGTACTTC
TRBJ2-7 | . | TRBV19 | . | CASSGYRAYEQYF | TGTGCCAGTAGTGGTTACAGGGCCTACGAGCAGTACTTC
TRBJ2-5 | . | TRBV6-5 | . | CASSYSRSPGQETQYF | TGTGCCAGCAGTTACTCCCGTTCTCCGGGCCAAGAGACCCAGTACTTC
TRBJ2-7 | . | TRBV25-1 | TRBD2 | CASSQTSGRAVGSYEQYF | TGTGCCAGCAGCCAAACTAGCGGGAGGGCCGTGGGGTCCTACGAGCAGTACTTC
TRBJ2-5 | few | TRBV7-9 | . | CASSFRQAGETQYF | TGTGCCAGCAGCTTTAGGCAGGCGGGAGAGACCCAGTACTTC
TRBJ2-3 | . | TRBV29-1 | TRBD2 | CSVRHLAGVVDTQYF | TGCAGCGTTAGGCATTTAGCGGGAGTAGTGGATACGCAGTATTTT
TRBJ2-7 | few | TRBV10-3 | TRBD1 | CAISEPGQGAYEQYF | TGTGCCATCAGTGAACCGGGACAGGGGGCCTACGAGCAGTACTTC
TRBJ2-7 | large | TRBV5-5 | TRBD2 | CASSRSGGASSYEQYF | TGTGCCAGCAGCCGGAGCGGGGGAGCGAGCTCCTACGAGCAGTACTTC
TRBJ1-4 | . | TRBV7-6 | . | CASSRNRAHNEKLFF | TGTGCCAGCAGCAGAAACAGGGCCCATAATGAAAAACTGTTTTTT
TRBJ2-1 | . | TRBV6-1 | . | CASSERDDDYNEQFF | TGTGCCAGCAGTGAGCGGGACGACGATTACAATGAGCAGTTCTTC
TRBJ2-1 | few | TRBV10-3 | TRBD2 | CAISEGSGRAYNEQFF | TGTGCCATCAGTGAGGGTAGCGGGAGGGCCTACAATGAGCAGTTCTTC
TRBJ2-3 | . | TRBV7-3 | TRBD2 | CASSLGTSGSADTQYF | TGTGCCAGCAGCTTAGGGACTAGCGGGAGCGCAGATACGCAGTATTTT
TRBJ2-1 | . | TRBV7-9 | TRBD2 | CASSLTSGVLRFF | TGTGCCAGCAGCTTAACTAGCGGGGTCCTAAGGTTCTTC
TRBJ2-1 | . | TRBV9 | TRBD2 | CASSASGISYNEQFF | TGTGCCAGCAGCGCAAGCGGGATCTCCTACAATGAGCAGTTCTTC
TRBJ2-2 | . | TRBV30 | TRBD2 | CAWTPRGSGRAGELFF | TGTGCCTGGACCCCACGGGGTAGCGGGAGAGCCGGGGAGCTGTTTTTT
TRBJ2-2 | once | TRBV19 | . | CATRDMGARTGELFF | TGTGCCACCCGAGATATGGGAGCGCGAACCGGGGAGCTGTTTTTT
TRBJ1-6 | medium-sized | TRBV7-2 | TRBD1 | CASSPAKGAWNGSPLHF | TGTGCCAGCAGCCCTGCAAAGGGGGCGTGGAACGGTTCACCCCTCCACTTT
TRBJ2-5 | . | TRBV5-1 | . | CASCRDTLQETQYF | TGCGCCAGCTGCCGGGACACCTTACAAGAGACCCAGTACTTC
TRBJ2-1 | . | TRBV7-6 | . | CASSRSPTSSYNEQFF | TGTGCCAGCAGCCGTTCGCCGACTAGCTCCTACAATGAGCAGTTCTTC
TRBJ2-1 | . | TRBV29-1 | TRBD2 | CSVEDPAGGSYNEQFF | TGCAGCGTTGAAGATCCGGCGGGAGGGTCCTACAATGAGCAGTTCTTC
TRBJ1-1 | . | TRBV30 | . | CASLQGWTEAFF | TGTGCCTCACTCCAGGGATGGACTGAAGCTTTCTTT